These 7 T cell receptor beta chains came from one sample sequenced in a study of blood T cell repertoires in COVID-19. Method: immunoSEQ multiplex PCR; TCRdb's copy keeps in-frame clones and lacks some. The table shows 250,000 or so clones, with approximately 90% occurring only once. Sample: PBMCs or T cells enriched from blood (not recorded which). The receptors were gathered from a man in his forties who had been exposed to COVID-19.

The genes are TRBV2 and TRBJ1-2, with D maybe TRBD1 (6 bases). This CDR3 is 15 amino acids long. Germline CDR1 reads SNHLY; CDR2 reads FYNNEI. The V and J ends lost 6 bases and 3 bases respectively, with 17 bases between them. The CDR3 protein is CASRRDIKGDYGYTF. DNA for the CDR3: TGTGCCAGCAGGAGGGACATAAAAGGGGACTATGGCTACACCTTC.

The chain employs TRBV7-3 and TRBJ2-1; 10 positions match TRBD2. This CDR3 is built from 15 residues. J gave up 6 bases and V 2 bases, and 4 bases lay outside the gene matches. Germline CDR1 SGHTA, CDR2 FQGTGA. CDR3 protein: CASSLLAGASNEQFF. DNA of the CDR3: TGTGCCAGCAGCTTACTAGCGGGAGCTTCCAATGAGCAGTTCTTC. Combining the CDR3 with reference TRBV7-3 and TRBJ2-1 gives the whole variable domain GAGVSQTPSNKVTEKGKYVELRCDPISGHTALYWYRQSLGQGPEFLIYFQGTGAADDSGLPNDRFFAVRPEGSVSTLKIQRTERGDSAVYLCASSLLAGASNEQFFGPGTRLTVL.

The chain uses TRBV6-5 and TRBJ1-5; 9 positions match TRBD1. The length of the CDR3 is 15 residues. The germline V gene has CDR1 MNHEY and CDR2 SVGAGI. V lost 6 bases, J lost 2 bases, and 5 bases stayed unmatched. CDR3 region: CASSDRQGGNQPQHF. In nucleotides, the CDR3 is TGTGCCAGCAGCGACAGACAGGGGGGCAATCAGCCCCAGCATTTT.

CDR3 sequence (DNA): TGTGCCAGCAGCTTAAACGGCTTTGGCCGGGGTGAAGCTTTCTTT. Residues: CASSLNGFGRGEAFF. The chain is built from TRBV7-3 and TRBJ1-1; no clear D. V was shortened by 1 base and J by 7 bases, with 16 bases between the two germline ends. CDR3 size: 15 residues. From germline, CDR1 is SGHTA and CDR2 FQGTGA. The whole variable domain, remainder taken from reference TRBV7-3 and TRBJ1-1, is GAGVSQTPSNKVTEKGKYVELRCDPISGHTALYWYRQSLGQGPEFLIYFQGTGAADDSGLPNDRFFAVRPEGSVSTLKIQRTERGDSAVYLCASSLNGFGRGEAFFGQGTRLTVV.

The CDR3 spells CASSFLAGELFF. In DNA form, the CDR3 reads TGTGCCAGCAGTTTTTTAGCCGGGGAGCTGTTTTTT. V gene TRBV12-3 or TRBV12-4 combines with J gene TRBJ2-2; D is uncertain. The CDR3 contains 12 residues. V lost 3 bases, J lost 6 bases, and 5 bases lay in between.

The count of this clone is one. The genes are TRBV24-1 and TRBJ2-1; 12 nucleotides agree with TRBD1. Germline values: CDR1 KGHDR, CDR2 SFDVKD. Trimming took 4 bases from V and 4 from J; bases not matched to a gene: 22. CDR3 length: 22 amino acids. CDR3 amino acids: CATSETRPGTGGFRPLYNEQFF. CDR3 DNA: TGTGCCACCAGTGAAACAAGACCCGGGACAGGGGGCTTTCGTCCACTTTACAATGAGCAGTTCTTC.

The chain employs TRBV19 and TRBJ2-5, with D maybe TRBD1 (6 bases). The V gene lost 7 bases and the J gene lost 7 bases, with 10 bases spanning the gap. CDR1 and CDR2 from the germline V gene are LNHDA and SQIVND (reference sequence). This CDR3 has 11 amino acids. The CDR3 sequence is CASNQGSTQYF. Written as DNA, the CDR3 is TGTGCCAGTAATCAGGGGTCGACCCAGTACTTC.